The T cell receptor beta chain under discussion was sequenced for a study of OX40 agonist ivuxolimab in advanced cancers. Turning to the study itself: Patient treatment consisted of intravenous ivuxolimab administration every 2 weeks at 0.01 to 10 mg/kg. Points from the study as a whole: Undetermined was the antigen specificity of the expanded peripheral T cells.

Sequencing was performed with immunoSEQ multiplex PCR; in TCRdb, only in-frame clones are kept and a portion is missing. The table has around 60,000 clones, around 77% seen once. With respect to this clone: What it binds is unknown.

This specimen was CD4+ or CD8+ T cells sorted from blood, taken in a trial of the OX40 agonist ivuxolimab. The source is an adult with an advanced solid tumor such as melanoma, head and neck, liver or kidney cancer.

This chain's CDR3 is CASSLTGSYEQYF. The CDR3 nucleotides read TGCGCCAGCAGCTTGACAGGCTCCTACGAGCAGTACTTC. V usage is TRBV5-1 and J usage is TRBJ2-7; weak D call: TRBD1 (5 bases). This CDR3 is built from 13 residues. Trimming removed 1 base from V and 0 bases from J, with 5 bases in between. Germline values: CDR1 SGHRS, CDR2 YFSETQ. The complete variable domain, with remaining parts taken from reference TRBV5-1 and TRBJ2-7, reads KAGVTQTPRYLIKTRGQQVTLSCSPISGHRSVSWYQQTPGQGLQFLFEYFSETQRNKGNFPGRFSGRQFSNSRSEMNVSTLELGDSALYLCASSLTGSYEQYFGPGTRLTVT.